In its sample, the clone carrying this T cell receptor beta chain was seen a few times. An equimolar mix of two oligonucleotides served as the beta constant-region primer for TRBC1 and TRBC2. A 12-nucleotide UMI and the SP2 primer were added to the cDNA 3' end by oligonucleotide ligation. From the UMI-ligation and nested PCR reads, TCRdb called clonotypes with MiXCR, one entry per CDR3 protein. The table has several thousand distinct CDR3 sequences, approximately 7.9% seen once. With 6 bases clipped from V and 5 bases from J, the junction kept 12 bases outside the gene matches. The CDR3 sequence is 15 residues long. These data are taken from a study of naive and memory T cell subsets.

Source material: CD4+ TEMRA cells from blood. Stated subset: effector memory re-expressing CD45RA, CD45RA+ CD27-. The chain is built from TRBV12-3 or TRBV12-4 and TRBJ2-7; TRBD1 matches at 8 bases. The receptor was derived from a human donor in good health. The CDR3 region has the DNA TGTGCCAGCAGAGCCCGACAGGGGAAGTTACACGAGCAGTACTTC. This encodes CASRARQGKLHEQYF.